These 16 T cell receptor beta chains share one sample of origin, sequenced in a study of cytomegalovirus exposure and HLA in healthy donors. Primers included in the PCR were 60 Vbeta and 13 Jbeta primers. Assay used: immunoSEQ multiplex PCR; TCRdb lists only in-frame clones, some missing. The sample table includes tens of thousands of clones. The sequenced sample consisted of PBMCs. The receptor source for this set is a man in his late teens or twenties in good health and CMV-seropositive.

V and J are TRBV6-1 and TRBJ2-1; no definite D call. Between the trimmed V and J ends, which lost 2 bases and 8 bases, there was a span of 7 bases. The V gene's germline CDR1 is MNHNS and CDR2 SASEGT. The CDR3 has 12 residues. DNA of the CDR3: TGTGCCAGCAGTGAATCGGTGCATGAGCAGTTCTTC. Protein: CASSESVHEQFF.

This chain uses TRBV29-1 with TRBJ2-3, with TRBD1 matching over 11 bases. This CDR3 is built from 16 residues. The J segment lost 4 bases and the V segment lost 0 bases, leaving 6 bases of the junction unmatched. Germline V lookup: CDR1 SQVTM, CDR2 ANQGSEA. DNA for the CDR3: TGCAGCGTTGAAGATGTCTGGACAGGGGGCCCAGATACGCAGTATTTT. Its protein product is CSVEDVWTGGPDTQYF.

The CDR3 DNA reads TGCGCCAGCAGTCCCTGGCAGGGGGACACCGGGGAGCTGTTTTTT. Its translation: CASSPWQGDTGELFF. V is TRBV4-1 and J is TRBJ2-2, with 7 bases matching TRBD1. The V gene end was trimmed by 6 bases and the J gene end by 3 bases; junction bases not matched to a gene: 7. The CDR3 runs to 15 residues. Per the germline V gene, CDR1 is MGHRA and CDR2 is YSYEKL.

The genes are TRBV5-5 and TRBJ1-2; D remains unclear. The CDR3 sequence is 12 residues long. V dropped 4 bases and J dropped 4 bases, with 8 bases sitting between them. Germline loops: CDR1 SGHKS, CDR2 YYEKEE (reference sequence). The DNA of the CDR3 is TGTGCCAGCAGCCGAGAGGTCTATGGCTACACCTTC. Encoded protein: CASSREVYGYTF.

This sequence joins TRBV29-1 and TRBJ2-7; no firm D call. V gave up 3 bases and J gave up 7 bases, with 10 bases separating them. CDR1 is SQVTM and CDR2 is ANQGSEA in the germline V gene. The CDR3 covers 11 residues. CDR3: CSVETTYEQYF. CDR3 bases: TGCAGCGTTGAGACGACTTATGAGCAGTACTTC.

The CDR3 DNA is TGTGCCAGCAGACGAAGCGGGGGTAAATCATCCGAGCAGTACTTC. Protein product: CASRRSGGKSSEQYF. The genes are TRBV28 and TRBJ2-7; 8 bases agree with TRBD2. The germline CDR1 and CDR2 sequences are MDHEN and SYDVKM. This CDR3 contains 15 residues. The junction had 13 bases not matched to a gene; V was cut back by 6 bases and J by 6 bases.

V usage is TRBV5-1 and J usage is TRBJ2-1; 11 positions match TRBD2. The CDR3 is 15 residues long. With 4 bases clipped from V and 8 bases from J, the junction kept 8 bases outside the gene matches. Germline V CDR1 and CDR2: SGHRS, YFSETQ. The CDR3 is CASSPGLAAGHEQFF. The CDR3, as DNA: TGCGCCAGCAGCCCGGGACTAGCGGCGGGGCATGAGCAGTTCTTC.

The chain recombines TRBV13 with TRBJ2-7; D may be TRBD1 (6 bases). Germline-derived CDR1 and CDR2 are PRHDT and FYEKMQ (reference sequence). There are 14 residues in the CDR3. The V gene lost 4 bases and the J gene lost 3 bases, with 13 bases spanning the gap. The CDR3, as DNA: TGTGCCAGCAGCTCCGACAGGCCTAGCTACGAGCAGTACTTC. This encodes CASSSDRPSYEQYF.

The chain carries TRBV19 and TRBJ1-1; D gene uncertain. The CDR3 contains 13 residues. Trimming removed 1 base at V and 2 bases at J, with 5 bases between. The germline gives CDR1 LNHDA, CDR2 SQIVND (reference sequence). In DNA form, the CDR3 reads TGTGCCAGTAGTATAGGAGGTAACACTGAAGCTTTCTTT. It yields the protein CASSIGGNTEAFF.

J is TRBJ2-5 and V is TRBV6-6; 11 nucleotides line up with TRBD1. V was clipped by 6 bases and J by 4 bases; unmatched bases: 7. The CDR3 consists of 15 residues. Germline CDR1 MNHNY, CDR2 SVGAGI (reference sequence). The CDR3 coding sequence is TGTGCCAGCAGCCCGGACAGGGGGCAGGGAGAGACCCAGTACTTC. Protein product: CASSPDRGQGETQYF.

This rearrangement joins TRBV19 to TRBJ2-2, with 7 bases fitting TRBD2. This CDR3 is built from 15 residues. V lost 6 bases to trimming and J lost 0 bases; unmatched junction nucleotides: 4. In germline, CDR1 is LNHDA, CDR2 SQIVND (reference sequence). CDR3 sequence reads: CASSWTRANTGELFF. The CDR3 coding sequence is TGTGCCAGTAGCTGGACTAGGGCGAACACCGGGGAGCTGTTTTTT.

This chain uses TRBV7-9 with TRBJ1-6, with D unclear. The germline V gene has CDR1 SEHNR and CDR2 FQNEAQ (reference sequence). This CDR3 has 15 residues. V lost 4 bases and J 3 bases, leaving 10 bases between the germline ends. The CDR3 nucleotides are TGTGCCAGCAGCTCGGACGGAGGCTATAATTCACCCCTCCACTTT. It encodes CASSSDGGYNSPLHF.

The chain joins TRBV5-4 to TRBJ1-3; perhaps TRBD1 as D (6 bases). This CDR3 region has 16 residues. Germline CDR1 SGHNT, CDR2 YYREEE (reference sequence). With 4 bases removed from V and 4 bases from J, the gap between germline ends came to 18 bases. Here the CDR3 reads CASSQIRAGEGNTIYF. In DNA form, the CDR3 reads TGTGCCAGCAGCCAGATAAGGGCAGGGGAAGGAAACACCATATATTTT.

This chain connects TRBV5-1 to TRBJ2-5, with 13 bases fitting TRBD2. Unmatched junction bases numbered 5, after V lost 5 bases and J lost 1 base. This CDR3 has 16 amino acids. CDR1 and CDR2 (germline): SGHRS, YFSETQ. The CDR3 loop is CASSGLAGAPQETQYF. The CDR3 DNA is TGCGCCAGCAGTGGACTAGCGGGAGCCCCCCAAGAGACCCAGTACTTC.

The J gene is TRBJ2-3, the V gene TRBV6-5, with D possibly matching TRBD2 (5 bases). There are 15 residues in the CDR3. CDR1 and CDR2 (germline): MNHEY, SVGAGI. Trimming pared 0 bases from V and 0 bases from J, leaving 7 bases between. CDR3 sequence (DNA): TGTGCCAGCAGTTACTCGGGCGGGAGCACAGATACGCAGTATTTT. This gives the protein CASSYSGGSTDTQYF.

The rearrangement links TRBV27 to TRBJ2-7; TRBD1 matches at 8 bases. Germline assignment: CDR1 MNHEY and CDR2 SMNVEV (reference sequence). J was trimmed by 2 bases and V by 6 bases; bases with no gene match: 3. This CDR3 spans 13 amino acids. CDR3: CASRPTGAYEQYF. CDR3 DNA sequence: TGTGCCAGCAGACCGACAGGGGCCTACGAGCAGTACTTC.